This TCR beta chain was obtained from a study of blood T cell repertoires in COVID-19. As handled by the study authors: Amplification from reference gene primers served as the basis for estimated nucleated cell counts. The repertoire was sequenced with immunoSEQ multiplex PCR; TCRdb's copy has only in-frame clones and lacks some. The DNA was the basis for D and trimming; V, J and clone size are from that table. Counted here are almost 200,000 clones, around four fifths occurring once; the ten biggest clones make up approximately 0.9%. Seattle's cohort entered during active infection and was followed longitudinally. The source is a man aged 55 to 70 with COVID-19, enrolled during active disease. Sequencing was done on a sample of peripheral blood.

The CDR3 here is CAISNTGTGGNYGYTF. The CDR3 DNA reads as TGTGCCATCAGCAATACCGGGACAGGGGGTAACTATGGCTACACCTTC. The V and J genes are TRBV10-3 and TRBJ1-2; 11 bases are shared with TRBD1. The V and J ends lost 6 bases and 1 base, in that order; junction bases with no gene match: 7. Germline V CDR1 and CDR2: ENHRY, SYGVKD. CDR3 length equals 16 residues.